A single TCR beta chain is shown here with its context. This clone was counted once. Its cognate antigen has yet to be identified. The input lacks base qualities; no much larger clone sits a single base away. Germline trimming: 2 bases from V, 3 bases from J; junction bases outside gene matches: 4. The CDR3, from cysteine to phenylalanine, totals 15 residues. Only the CDR3 region is kept as DNA, spanning 45 bases read in frame from base 1. From a lookup of the germline V gene, CDR1 and CDR2 are MNHEY and SVGAGI. Libraries were prepared through the immunoSEQ multiplex PCR assay. In its TCRdb copy, this immuneACCESS table keeps in-frame sequences only and misses some clones. Where compared with another copy, unresolved V genes explain less than half of these, and the others have no known cause. The sample table shows approximately 150,000 clones, and about 91% are seen once. Roughly 3.2% of the sample lies in the top ten.

These data originate in a study of control samples from healthy donors and cancer patients (TCRdb year 2020). The chain links TRBV6-5 with TRBJ2-4, and TRBD1 matches 7 of the central bases. The TCR comes from a man aged 25-40 years in good health. The specimen was blood. The CDR3 corresponds to CASSYTPGGKNIQYF. The nucleotide sequence reads as follows: TGTGCCAGCAGTTACACTCCAGGGGGCAAAAACATTCAGTACTTC.